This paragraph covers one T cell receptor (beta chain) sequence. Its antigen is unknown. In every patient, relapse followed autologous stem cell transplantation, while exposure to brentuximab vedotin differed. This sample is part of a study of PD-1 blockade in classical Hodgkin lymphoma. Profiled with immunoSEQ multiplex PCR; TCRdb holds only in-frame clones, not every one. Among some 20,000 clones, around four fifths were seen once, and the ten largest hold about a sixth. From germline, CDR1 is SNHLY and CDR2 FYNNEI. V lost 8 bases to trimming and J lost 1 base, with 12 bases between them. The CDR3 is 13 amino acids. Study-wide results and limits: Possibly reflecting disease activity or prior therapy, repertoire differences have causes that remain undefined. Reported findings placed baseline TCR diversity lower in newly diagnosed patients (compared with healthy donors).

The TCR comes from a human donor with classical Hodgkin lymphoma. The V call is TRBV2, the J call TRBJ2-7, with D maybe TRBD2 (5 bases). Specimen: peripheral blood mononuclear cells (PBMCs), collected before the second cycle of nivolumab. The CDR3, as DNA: TGTGCCAGCCGACGTGGACTTTCCTACGAGCAGTACGTC. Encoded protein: CASRRGLSYEQYV.